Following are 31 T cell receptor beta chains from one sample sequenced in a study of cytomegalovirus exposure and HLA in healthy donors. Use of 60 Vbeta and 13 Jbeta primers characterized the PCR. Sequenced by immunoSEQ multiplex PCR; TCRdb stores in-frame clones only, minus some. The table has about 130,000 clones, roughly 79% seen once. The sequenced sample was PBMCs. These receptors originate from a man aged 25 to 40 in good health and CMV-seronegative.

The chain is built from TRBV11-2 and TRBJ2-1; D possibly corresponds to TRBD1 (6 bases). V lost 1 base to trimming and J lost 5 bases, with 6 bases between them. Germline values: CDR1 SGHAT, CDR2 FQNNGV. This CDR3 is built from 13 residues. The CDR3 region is CASSLAGDNEQFF. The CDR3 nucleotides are TGTGCCAGCAGCTTAGCAGGGGACAATGAGCAGTTCTTC. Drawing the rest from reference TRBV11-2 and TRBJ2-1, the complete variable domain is EAGVAQSPRYKIIEKRQSVAFWCNPISGHATLYWYQQILGQGPKLLIQFQNNGVVDDSQLPKDRFSAERLKGVDSTLKIQPAKLEDSAVYLCASSLAGDNEQFFGPGTRLTVL.

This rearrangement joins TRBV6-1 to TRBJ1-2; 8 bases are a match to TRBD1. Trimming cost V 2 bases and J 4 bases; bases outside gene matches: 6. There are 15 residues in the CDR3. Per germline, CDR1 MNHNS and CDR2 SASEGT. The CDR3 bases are TGTGCCAGCAGTGAATCAGGGGGCGCCGGCTATGGCTACACCTTC. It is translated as CASSESGGAGYGYTF.

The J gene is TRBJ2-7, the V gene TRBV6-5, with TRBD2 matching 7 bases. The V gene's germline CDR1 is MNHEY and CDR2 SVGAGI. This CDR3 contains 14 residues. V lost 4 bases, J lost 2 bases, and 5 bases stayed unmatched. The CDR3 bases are TGTGCCAGCAGTTCCACCGGGACTACCTACGAGCAGTACTTC. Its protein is CASSSTGTTYEQYF.

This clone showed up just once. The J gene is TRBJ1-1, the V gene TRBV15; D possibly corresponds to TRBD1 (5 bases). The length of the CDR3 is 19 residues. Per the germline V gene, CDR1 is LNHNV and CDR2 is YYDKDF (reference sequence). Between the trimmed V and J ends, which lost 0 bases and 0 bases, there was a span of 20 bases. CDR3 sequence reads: CATSRDRTQGLSLNTEAFF. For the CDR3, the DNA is TGTGCCACCAGCAGAGATCGTACGCAGGGTCTCAGCCTGAACACTGAAGCTTTCTTT. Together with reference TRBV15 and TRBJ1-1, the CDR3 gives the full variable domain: DAMVIQNPRYQVTQFGKPVTLSCSQTLNHNVMYWYQQKSSQAPKLLFHYYDKDFNNEADTPDNFQSRRPNTSFCFLDIRSPGLGDTAMYLCATSRDRTQGLSLNTEAFFGQGTRLTVV.

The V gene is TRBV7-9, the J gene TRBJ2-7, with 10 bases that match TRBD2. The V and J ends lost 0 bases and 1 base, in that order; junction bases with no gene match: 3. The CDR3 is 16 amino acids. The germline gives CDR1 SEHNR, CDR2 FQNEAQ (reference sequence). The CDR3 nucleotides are TGTGCCAGCAGCTTAGCAACTAGCGGGGATTCCTACGAGCAGTACTTC. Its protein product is CASSLATSGDSYEQYF.

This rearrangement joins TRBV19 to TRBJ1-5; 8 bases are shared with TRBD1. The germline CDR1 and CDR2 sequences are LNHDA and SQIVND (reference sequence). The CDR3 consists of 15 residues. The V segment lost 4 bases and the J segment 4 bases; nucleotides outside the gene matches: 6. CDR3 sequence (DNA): TGTGCCAGTAGTACCAAGACAGGGGTTAATCAGCCCCAGCATTTT. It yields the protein CASSTKTGVNQPQHF.

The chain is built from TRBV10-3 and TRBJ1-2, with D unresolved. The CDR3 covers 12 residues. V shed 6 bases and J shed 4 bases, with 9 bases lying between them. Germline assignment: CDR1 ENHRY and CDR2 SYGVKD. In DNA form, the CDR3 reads TGTGCCATCAGGAGGGAGGGCTATGGCTACACCTTC. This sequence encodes CAIRREGYGYTF.

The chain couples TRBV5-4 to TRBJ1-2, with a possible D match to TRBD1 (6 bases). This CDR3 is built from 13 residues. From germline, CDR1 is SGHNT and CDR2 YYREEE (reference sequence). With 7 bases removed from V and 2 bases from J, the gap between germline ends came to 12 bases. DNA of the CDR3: TGTGCCAGCGCCTCCACAGGGAACTATGGCTACACCTTC. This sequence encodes CASASTGNYGYTF. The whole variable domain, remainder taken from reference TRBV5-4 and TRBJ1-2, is ETGVTQSPTHLIKTRGQQVTLRCSSQSGHNTVSWYQQALGQGPQFIFQYYREEENGRGNFPPRFSGLQFPNYSSELNVNALELDDSALYLCASASTGNYGYTFGSGTRLTVV.

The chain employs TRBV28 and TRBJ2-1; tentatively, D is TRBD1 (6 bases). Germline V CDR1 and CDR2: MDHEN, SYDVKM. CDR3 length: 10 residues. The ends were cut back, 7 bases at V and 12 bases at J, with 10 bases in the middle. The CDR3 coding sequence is TGTGCCAGCACAGGGGTGGTGCAGTTCTTC. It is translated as CASTGVVQFF.

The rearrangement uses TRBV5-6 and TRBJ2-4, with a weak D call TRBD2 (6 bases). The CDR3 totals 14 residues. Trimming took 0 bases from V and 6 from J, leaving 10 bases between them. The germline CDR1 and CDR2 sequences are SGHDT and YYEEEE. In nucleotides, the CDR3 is TGTGCCAGCAGCTTGGGGAGGGTCCGAAACATTCAGTACTTC. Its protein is CASSLGRVRNIQYF.

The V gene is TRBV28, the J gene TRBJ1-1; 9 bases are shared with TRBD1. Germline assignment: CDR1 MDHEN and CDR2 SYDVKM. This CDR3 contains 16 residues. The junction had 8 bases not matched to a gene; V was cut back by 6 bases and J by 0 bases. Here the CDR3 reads CASRSLYRGLNTEAFF. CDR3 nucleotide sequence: TGTGCCAGCAGATCTCTCTACAGGGGGCTGAACACTGAAGCTTTCTTT.

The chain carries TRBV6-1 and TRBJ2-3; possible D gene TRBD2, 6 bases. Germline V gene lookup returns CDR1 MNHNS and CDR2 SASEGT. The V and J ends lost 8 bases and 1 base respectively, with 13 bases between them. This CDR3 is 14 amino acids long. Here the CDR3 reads CASAASVGTDTQYF. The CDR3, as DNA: TGTGCCAGCGCCGCTAGCGTCGGCACAGATACGCAGTATTTT.

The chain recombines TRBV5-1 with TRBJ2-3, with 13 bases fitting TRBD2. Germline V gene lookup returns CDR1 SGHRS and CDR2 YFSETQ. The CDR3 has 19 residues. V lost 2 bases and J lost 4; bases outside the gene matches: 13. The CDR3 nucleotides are TGCGCCAGCAGCTTTGGGGGACTAGCGGGACCTGATGGAGCAGATACGCAGTATTTT. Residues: CASSFGGLAGPDGADTQYF.

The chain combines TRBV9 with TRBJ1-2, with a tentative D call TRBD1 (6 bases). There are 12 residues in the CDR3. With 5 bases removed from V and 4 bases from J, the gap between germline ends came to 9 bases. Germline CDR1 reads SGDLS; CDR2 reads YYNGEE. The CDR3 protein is CASSTGLYGYTF. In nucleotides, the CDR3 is TGTGCCAGCAGTACAGGGCTCTATGGCTACACCTTC.

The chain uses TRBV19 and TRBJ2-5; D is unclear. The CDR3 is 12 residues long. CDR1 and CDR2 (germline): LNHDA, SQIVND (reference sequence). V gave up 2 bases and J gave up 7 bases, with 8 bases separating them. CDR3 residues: CASSINSRTQYF. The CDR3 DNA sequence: TGTGCCAGTAGTATAAACAGTCGGACCCAGTACTTC.

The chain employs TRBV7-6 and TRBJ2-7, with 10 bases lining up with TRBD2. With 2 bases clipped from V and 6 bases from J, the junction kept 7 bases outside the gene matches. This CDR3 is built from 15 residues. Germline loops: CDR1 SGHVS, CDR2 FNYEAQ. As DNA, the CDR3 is TGTGCCAGCAGCTTAATGTCTAGCGGGAGTTCCGAGCAGTACTTC. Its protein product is CASSLMSSGSSEQYF.

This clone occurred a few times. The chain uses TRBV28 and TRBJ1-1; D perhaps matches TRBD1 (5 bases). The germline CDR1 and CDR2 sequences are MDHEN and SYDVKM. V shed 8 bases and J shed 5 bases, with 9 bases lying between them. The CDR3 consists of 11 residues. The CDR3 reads CASVGETEAFF. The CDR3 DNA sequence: TGTGCCAGCGTAGGGGAAACTGAAGCTTTCTTT.

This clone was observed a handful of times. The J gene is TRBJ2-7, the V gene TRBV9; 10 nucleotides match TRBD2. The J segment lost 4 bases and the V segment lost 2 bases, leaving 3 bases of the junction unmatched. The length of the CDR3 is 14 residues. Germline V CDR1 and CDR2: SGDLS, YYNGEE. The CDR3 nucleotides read TGTGCCAGCAGCGTTTCTAGCGGGGGTTACGAGCAGTACTTC. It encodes CASSVSSGGYEQYF. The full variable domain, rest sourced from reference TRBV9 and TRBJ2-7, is DSGVTQTPKHLITATGQRVTLRCSPRSGDLSVYWYQQSLDQGLQFLIQYYNGEERAKGNILERFSAQQFPDLHSELNLSSLELGDSALYFCASSVSSGGYEQYFGPGTRLTVT.

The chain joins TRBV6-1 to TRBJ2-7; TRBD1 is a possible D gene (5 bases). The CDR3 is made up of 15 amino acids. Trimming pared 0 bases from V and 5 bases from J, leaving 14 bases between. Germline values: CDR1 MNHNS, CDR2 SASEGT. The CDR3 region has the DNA TGTGCCAGCAGTGAAGCTAGCAGGGCGCCCGACGAGCAGTACTTC. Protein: CASSEASRAPDEQYF.

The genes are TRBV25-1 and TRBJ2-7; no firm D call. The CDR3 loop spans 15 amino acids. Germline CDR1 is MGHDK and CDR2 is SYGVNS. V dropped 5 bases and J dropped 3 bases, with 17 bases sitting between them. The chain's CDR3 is CASSKTIDSGYEQYF. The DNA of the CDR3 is TGTGCCAGCAGTAAAACCATTGACTCGGGCTACGAGCAGTACTTC.

This CDR3 is CASSYVAGVPSYNEQFF. CDR3 nucleotide sequence: TGTGCCAGCAGCTACGTAGCGGGAGTTCCCTCCTACAATGAGCAGTTCTTC. The gene calls are TRBV7-6 and TRBJ2-1, with TRBD2 identical over 9 bases. This CDR3 region has 17 residues. Germline CDR1 reads SGHVS; CDR2 reads FNYEAQ. The ends lost 4 bases at V and 0 bases at J; junction bases unmatched: 7.

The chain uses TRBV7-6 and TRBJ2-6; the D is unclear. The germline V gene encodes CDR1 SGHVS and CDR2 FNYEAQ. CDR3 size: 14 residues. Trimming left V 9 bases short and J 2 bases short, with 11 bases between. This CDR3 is CASRMGAGANVLTF. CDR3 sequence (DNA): TGTGCCAGTCGCATGGGCGCTGGGGCCAACGTCCTGACTTTC.

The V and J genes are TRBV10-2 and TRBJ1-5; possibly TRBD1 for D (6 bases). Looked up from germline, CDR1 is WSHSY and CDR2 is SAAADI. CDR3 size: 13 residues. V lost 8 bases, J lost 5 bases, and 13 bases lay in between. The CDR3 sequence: CASGSGTYQPQHF. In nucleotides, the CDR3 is TGCGCCAGCGGGAGCGGGACATATCAGCCCCAGCATTTT.

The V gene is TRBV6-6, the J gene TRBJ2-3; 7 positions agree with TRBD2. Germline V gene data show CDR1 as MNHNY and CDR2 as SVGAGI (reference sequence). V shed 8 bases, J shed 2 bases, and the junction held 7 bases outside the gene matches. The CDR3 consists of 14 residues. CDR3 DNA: TGTGCCAGCGAGCCGGGGGGACCCACAGATACGCAGTATTTT. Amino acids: CASEPGGPTDTQYF.

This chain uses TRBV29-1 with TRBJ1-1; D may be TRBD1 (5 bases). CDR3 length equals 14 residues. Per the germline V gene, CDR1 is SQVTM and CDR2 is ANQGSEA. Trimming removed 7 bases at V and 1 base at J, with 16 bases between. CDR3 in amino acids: CSARETGRNTEAFF. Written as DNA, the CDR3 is TGCAGCGCCAGGGAAACAGGACGGAACACTGAAGCTTTCTTT.

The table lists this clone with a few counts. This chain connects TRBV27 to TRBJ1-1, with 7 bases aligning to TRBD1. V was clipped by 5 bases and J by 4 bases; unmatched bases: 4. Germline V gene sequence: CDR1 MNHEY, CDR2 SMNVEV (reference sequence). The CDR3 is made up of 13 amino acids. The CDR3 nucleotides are TGTGCCAGCAGTGGAACAGGGGTCACTGAAGCTTTCTTT. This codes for CASSGTGVTEAFF.

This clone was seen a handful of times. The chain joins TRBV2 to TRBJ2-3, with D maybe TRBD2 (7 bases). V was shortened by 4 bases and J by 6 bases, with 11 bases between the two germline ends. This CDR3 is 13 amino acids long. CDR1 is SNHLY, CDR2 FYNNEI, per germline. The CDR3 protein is CASSGTRGDTQYF. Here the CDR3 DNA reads TGTGCCAGCAGTGGGACTAGGGGGGATACGCAGTATTTT.

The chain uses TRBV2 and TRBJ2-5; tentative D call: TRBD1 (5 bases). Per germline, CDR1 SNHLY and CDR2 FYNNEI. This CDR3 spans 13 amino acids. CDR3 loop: CALTQGTQETQYF. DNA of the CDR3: TGTGCTCTAACCCAGGGTACCCAAGAGACCCAGTACTTC.

In DNA form, the CDR3 reads TGTGCCAGCAGCTTGGTTACGGGGGGCCTTCATAGCGGTGAGCAGTTCTTC. It encodes CASSLVTGGLHSGEQFF. This chain uses TRBV5-8 with TRBJ2-1; TRBD2 might be the D (7 bases). CDR3 length: 17 amino acids. Between the trimmed V and J ends, which lost 0 bases and 9 bases, there was a span of 22 bases. Germline CDR1 SGHTS, CDR2 YDEGEE. Supplemented by reference TRBV5-8 and TRBJ2-1, the full variable domain reads EAGVTQSPTHLIKTRGQQATLRCSPISGHTSVYWYQQALGLGLQFLLWYDEGEERNRGNFPPRFSGRQFPNYSSELNVNALELEDSALYLCASSLVTGGLHSGEQFFGPGTRLTVL.

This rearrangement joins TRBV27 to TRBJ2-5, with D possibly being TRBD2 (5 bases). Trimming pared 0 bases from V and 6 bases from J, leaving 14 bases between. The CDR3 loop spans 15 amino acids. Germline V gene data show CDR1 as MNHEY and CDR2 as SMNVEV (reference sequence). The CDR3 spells CASSLSPEGRKTQYF. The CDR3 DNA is TGTGCCAGCAGTTTATCTCCTGAAGGGAGAAAGACCCAGTACTTC.

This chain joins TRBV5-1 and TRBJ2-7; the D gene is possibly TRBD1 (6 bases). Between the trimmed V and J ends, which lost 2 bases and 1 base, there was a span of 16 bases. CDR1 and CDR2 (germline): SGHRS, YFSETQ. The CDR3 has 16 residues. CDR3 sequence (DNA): TGCGCCAGCAGCTTTTACCCGGGACAAGAGTCCTACGAGCAGTACTTC. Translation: CASSFYPGQESYEQYF.